The following is a TCR beta chain sequence with its context. The antigen is undetermined. V shed 5 bases and J shed 1 base, with 17 bases lying between them. From germline, CDR1 is SGHTA and CDR2 FQGNSA. The CDR3 loop spans 16 amino acids. Sequencing libraries made from TCR beta cDNA carried unique molecular identifiers. TCRdb recomputed calls from the PCR reads with MiXCR, one row per CDR3 protein. The sample contains approximately 350,000 distinct CDR3 sequences, roughly 36% of which appear only once. This specimen comes from a study of post-analysis software for immune sequencing data. General study points: TRBV segments more frequent in patients than in controls numbered roughly five and included TRBV5-6, TRBV5-1 and TRBV20-1.

The genes are TRBV7-2 and TRBJ1-2; D might be TRBD1 (5 bases). This TCR came from a girl aged 5-17 years with multiple sclerosis. Sequencing input: blood. CDR3 sequence reads: CASSKRDSPLNYGYTF. The CDR3 DNA is TGTGCCAGCAGCAAGAGGGACTCCCCCCTTAACTATGGCTACACCTTC.